This paragraph covers one T cell receptor (beta chain) sequence. Its antigen is unknown. This sample was taken from a study of monozygotic twins with inflammatory bowel disease. The CDR3 covers 13 residues. Germline loops: CDR1 MNHNS, CDR2 SASEGT. RNA in its total form was extracted from whole blood, and T cells were not sorted. Eight separate reactions per sample yielded the cDNA. TCRdb re-analyzed the 5' RACE reads; it lists each CDR3 protein once, without DNA. The table for this sample gives 440,000 or so distinct CDR3 sequences. Study-wide results and caveats: IBD patients showed reduced TCRbeta diversity (inverse Simpson) versus healthy co-twins.

Sequences were obtained from blood. The chain employs TRBV6-1 and TRBJ1-1. The receptor was isolated from a human donor with ulcerative colitis or Crohn's disease, or a healthy co-twin of an affected twin (not recorded which). CDR3: CASSEPANTEAFF.